The clone carrying this T cell receptor beta chain was observed a handful of times. Its antigen is currently unknown. A far larger clone is a single base away, which makes a read error likely. Profiling relied on immunoSEQ multiplex PCR, and the TCRdb table lists in-frame clones only, not all of them. The table shows 1 million to 1.2 million clones, with 77% occurring only once. The CDR3 extends over 13 amino acids. Trimming removed 3 bases from V and 4 bases from J, with 7 bases in between. Germline V lookup: CDR1 WNHNN, CDR2 SYGVQD (reference sequence). These data originate in a study of shared clonotypes between healthy human individuals. General study results and limits: Represented genetic and exposure-history diversity was restricted by having few donors. Apart from blood, nothing was sampled; tissue repertoires likely differ. Clonotype sharing across four donors was observed for 4.5% to 6.5% of naive CD4 clonotypes.

The gene calls are TRBV10-1 and TRBJ2-1; D may be TRBD1 or TRBD2 (5 bases each). The TCR originated in a man in his late teens or twenties in good health. Some clones in this sample may be carry-over from other donors' samples. The sample consisted of memory CD4+ T cells from PBMCs. Subset here: CD45RA-negative fraction. DNA for the CDR3: TGCGCCAGCAGTGAAGGGGAGTACAATGAGCAGTTCTTC. It yields the protein CASSEGEYNEQFF.